This section outlines one T cell receptor beta chain sequence together with its context. As yet, its antigen is unknown. The data stem from a study of healthy donors' naive CD4 and CD8 T cells. Regarding the study as a whole: Bulk sequencing left alpha and beta chains unpaired.

The CDR3 extends over 13 amino acids. Per the germline V gene, CDR1 is SGHKS and CDR2 is YYEKEE (reference sequence). Trimming took 4 bases from V and 2 from J; bases not matched to a gene: 3. Starting from around 500 ng of total RNA, TCR libraries were made with linear amplification. TCRdb re-called the reads through MiXCR, storing one row per CDR3 protein. The repertoire holds roughly 200,000 distinct CDR3 sequences, around three quarters seen once, with around 2% in the top ten. The chain uses TRBV5-5 and TRBJ2-7; 7 nucleotides line up with TRBD1. Sequences were obtained from naive CD4+ and CD8+ T cells sorted from blood, pooled from several donors. The origin of this receptor is a pool of human donors in good health; the sample pools cells from several healthy donors. The CDR3 region has the DNA TGTGCCAGCAGCACGACAGGGACCTACGAGCAGTACTTC. This codes for CASSTTGTYEQYF.